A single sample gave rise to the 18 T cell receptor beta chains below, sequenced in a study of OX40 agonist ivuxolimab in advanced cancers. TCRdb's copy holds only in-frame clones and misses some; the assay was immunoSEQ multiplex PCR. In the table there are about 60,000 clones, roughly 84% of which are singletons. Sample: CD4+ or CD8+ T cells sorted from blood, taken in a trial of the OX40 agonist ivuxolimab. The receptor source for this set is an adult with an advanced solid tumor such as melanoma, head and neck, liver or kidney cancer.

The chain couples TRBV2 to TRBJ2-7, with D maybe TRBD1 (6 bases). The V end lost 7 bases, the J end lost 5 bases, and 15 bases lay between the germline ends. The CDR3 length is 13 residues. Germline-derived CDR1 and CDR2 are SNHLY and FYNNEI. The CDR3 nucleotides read TGTGCCAGCACGTACATAAGGGGGAACGAGCAGTACTTC. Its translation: CASTYIRGNEQYF. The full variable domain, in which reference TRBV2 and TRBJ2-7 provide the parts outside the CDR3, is EPEVTQTPSHQVTQMGQEVILRCVPISNHLYFYWYRQILGQKVEFLVSFYNNEISEKSEIFDDQFSVERPDGSNFTLKIRSTKLEDSAMYFCASTYIRGNEQYFGPGTRLTVT.

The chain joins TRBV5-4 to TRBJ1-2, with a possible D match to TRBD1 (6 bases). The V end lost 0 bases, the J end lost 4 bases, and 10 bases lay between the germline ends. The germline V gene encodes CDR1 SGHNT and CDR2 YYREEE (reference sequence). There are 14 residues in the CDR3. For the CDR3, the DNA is TGTGCCAGCAGCTTGGATCAACAGGGCTATGGCTACACCTTC. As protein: CASSLDQQGYGYTF.

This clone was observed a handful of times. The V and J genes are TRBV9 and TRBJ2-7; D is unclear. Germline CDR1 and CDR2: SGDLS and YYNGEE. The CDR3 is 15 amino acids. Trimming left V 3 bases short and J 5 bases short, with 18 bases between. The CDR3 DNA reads TGTGCCAGCAGCGGCACGGGCCTAAAGTCCAACGAGCAGTACTTC. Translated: CASSGTGLKSNEQYF.

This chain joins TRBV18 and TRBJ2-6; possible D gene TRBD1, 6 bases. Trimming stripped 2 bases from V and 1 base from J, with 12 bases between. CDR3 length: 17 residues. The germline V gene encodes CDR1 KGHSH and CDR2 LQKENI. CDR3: CASSPGNRASGANVLTF. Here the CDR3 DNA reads TGTGCCAGCTCACCAGGAAACAGGGCGTCTGGGGCCAACGTCCTGACTTTC.

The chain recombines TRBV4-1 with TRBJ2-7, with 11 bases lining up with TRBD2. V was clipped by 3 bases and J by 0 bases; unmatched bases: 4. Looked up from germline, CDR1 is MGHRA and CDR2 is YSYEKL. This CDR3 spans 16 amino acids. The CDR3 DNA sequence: TGCGCCAGCAGCCAGGCCACTAGCGGGAGCTCCTACGAGCAGTACTTC. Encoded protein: CASSQATSGSSYEQYF.

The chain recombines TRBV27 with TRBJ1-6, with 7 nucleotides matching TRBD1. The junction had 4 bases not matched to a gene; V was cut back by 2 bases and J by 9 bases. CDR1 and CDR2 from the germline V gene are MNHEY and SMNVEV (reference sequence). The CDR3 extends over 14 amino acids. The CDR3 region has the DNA TGTGCCAGCAGTTTAGGCCAGGGGGTTTCACCCCTCCACTTT. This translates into CASSLGQGVSPLHF.

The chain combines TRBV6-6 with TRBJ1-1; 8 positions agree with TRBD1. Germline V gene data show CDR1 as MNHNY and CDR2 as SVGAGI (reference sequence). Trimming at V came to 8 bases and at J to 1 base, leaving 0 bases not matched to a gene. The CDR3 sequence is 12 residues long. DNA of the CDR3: TGTGCCAGCGACAGGGGGAACACTGAAGCTTTCTTT. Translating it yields CASDRGNTEAFF.

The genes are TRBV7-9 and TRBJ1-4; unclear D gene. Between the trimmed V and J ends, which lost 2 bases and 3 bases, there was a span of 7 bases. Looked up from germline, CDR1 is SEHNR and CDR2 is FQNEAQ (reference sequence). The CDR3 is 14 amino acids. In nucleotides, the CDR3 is TGTGCCAGCAGCTTATCTTACGCTAATGAAAAACTGTTTTTT. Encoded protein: CASSLSYANEKLFF.

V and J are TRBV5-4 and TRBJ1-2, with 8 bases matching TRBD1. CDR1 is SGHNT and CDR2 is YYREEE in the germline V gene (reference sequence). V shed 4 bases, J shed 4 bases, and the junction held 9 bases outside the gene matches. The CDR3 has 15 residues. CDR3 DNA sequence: TGTGCCAGCAGCCATACGGACAGGGTGGGCTATGGCTACACCTTC. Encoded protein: CASSHTDRVGYGYTF.

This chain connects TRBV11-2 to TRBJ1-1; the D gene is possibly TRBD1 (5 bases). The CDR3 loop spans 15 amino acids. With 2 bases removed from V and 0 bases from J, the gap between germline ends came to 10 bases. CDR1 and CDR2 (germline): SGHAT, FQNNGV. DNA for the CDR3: TGTGCCAGCAGCTTAAGACGGGACTTGAACACTGAAGCTTTCTTT. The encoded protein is CASSLRRDLNTEAFF.

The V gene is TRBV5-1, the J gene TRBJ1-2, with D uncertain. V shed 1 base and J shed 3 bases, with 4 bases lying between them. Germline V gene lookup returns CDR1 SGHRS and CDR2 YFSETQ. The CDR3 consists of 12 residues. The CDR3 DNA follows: TGCGCCAGCAGCTTGTACTACTATGGCTACACCTTC. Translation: CASSLYYYGYTF.

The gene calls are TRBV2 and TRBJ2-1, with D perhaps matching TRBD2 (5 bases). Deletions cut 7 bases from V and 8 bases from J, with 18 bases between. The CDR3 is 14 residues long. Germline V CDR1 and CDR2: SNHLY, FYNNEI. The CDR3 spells CASKSQLGADEQFF. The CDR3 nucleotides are TGTGCCAGCAAATCCCAGCTGGGAGCGGATGAGCAGTTCTTC.

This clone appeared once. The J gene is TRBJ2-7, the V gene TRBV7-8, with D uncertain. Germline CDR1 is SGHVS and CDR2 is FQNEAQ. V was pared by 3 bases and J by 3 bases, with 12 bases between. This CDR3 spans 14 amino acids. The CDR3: CASSLGPISYEQYF. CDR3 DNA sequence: TGTGCCAGCAGCTTGGGCCCGATAAGCTACGAGCAGTACTTC.

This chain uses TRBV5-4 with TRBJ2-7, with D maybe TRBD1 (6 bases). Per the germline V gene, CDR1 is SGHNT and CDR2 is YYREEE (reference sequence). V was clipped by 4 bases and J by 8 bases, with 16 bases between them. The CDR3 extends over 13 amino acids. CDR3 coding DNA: TGTGCCAGCAGCCTCCGGACAGCACCAAAGCAGTACTTC. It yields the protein CASSLRTAPKQYF. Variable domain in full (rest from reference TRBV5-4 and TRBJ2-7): ETGVTQSPTHLIKTRGQQVTLRCSSQSGHNTVSWYQQALGQGPQFIFQYYREEENGRGNFPPRFSGLQFPNYSSELNVNALELDDSALYLCASSLRTAPKQYFGPGTRLTVT.

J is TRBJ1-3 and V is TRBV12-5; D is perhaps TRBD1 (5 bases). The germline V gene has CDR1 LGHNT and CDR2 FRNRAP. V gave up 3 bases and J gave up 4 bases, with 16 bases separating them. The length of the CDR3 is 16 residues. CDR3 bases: TGTGCTAGTGGTTTAGGGACCATAGTTTCCGGAAACACCATATATTTT. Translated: CASGLGTIVSGNTIYF.

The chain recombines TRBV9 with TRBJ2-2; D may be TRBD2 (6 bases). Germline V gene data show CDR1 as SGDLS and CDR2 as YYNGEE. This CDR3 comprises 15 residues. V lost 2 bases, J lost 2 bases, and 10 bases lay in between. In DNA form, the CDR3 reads TGTGCCAGCAGCGTGGGCGGGGTTAACACCGGGGAGCTGTTTTTT. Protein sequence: CASSVGGVNTGELFF.

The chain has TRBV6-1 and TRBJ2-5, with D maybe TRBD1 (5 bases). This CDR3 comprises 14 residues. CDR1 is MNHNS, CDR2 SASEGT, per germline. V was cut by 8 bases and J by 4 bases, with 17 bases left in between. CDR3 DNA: TGTGCCAGCCGGGTAACAGGTCCCCTAGAGACCCAGTACTTC. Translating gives CASRVTGPLETQYF.

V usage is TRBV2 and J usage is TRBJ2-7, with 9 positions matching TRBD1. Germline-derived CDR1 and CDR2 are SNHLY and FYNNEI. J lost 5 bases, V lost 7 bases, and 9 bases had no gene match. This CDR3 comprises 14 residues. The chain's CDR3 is CASKPGTGYHEQYF. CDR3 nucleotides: TGTGCCAGCAAACCCGGGACAGGGTACCACGAGCAGTACTTC.